This T cell receptor beta chain was retrieved from a study of blood T cell repertoires in COVID-19. Profiled with immunoSEQ multiplex PCR; TCRdb holds only in-frame clones, not every one. The data show fewer than 350,000 clones, approximately 91% seen once. This CDR3 spans 15 amino acids. With 4 bases clipped from V and 7 bases from J, the junction kept 10 bases outside the gene matches. The V gene's germline CDR1 is KGHSH and CDR2 LQKENI. Donors in Cohort 3 counted as recovered after two negative PCRs, clearance, or symptom resolution. Sequenced: PBMCs or T cells enriched from blood (not recorded which). This clonotype was sampled from a woman aged 35 to 49 who had recovered from COVID-19. This sequence joins TRBV18 and TRBJ1-2, with TRBD1 matching 9 bases. The CDR3, as DNA: TGTGCCAGCTCACGACGCGAGGACAGGGGAGTTGGCTACACCTTC. Encoded protein: CASSRREDRGVGYTF.